This T cell receptor beta chain was retrieved from a study of T-cell reconstitution after alpha-beta-depleted transplantation in children. Study results and caveats: After transplant, at about two months, alpha-beta T cells were reportedly derived from several hundred expanded graft clones. T cells produced anew were the main source of T-cell counts and diversity one year after transplant. Some patients owed their high day-60 TCRbeta diversity to surviving recipient T cells and thymic progenitors.

The V segment lost 1 base and the J segment 3 bases; nucleotides outside the gene matches: 5. In germline, CDR1 is SQVTM, CDR2 ANQGSEA. The CDR3 covers 15 residues. A TCRbeta library incorporating unique molecular identifiers was prepared. One entry per CDR3 protein results from TCRdb running MiXCR on the PCR reads. The sample lists 500,000 to 600,000 distinct CDR3 sequences; roughly 27% were seen once. This clonotype showed up just a few times. Its antigen remains unidentified. The starting material was PBMCs, obtained before TCRalphabeta/CD19-depleted stem cell transplant. This sequence joins TRBV29-1 and TRBJ2-1; 8 nucleotides agree with TRBD2. The sequence was collected from a boy in the first two years of life with Wiskott-Aldrich syndrome, due to receive a stem cell transplant. The CDR3 region is CSVEGAGALYNEQFF. DNA of the CDR3: TGCAGCGTTGAAGGAGCGGGAGCACTCTACAATGAGCAGTTCTTC.